This entry lists 27 T cell receptor beta chains sequenced from one sample in a study of Graves' ophthalmopathy and Graves' hyperthyroidism (dated by TCRdb to between 2017 and 2018). Sequencing was carried out with an Illumina HiSeq 2000. For repertoire sequencing, TCR beta CDR3 regions were amplified from RNA transcripts. The first round of RT-PCR was done with HTBI primers and the Qiagen OneStep RT-PCR kit, and was followed by a second round of multiplex PCR, then size selection and purification. TCRdb's own reprocessing of the public reads used fastp at Q25 and MiXCR and kept productive beta chains. When rows share a CDR3 protein, they turn into one entry using the most common DNA and genes. The sample includes 260,000 or so distinct CDR3 sequences, with around 42% observed a single time. In total, the top ten clones hold around half of the sample. The sample comprised peripheral blood. These TCRs come from an adult man with Graves' ophthalmopathy.

The chain employs TRBV7-2 and TRBJ2-5; weak D call: TRBD2 (5 bases). Germline loops: CDR1 SGHTA, CDR2 FQGNSA. Trimming left V 1 base short and J 5 bases short, with 14 bases between. The CDR3 runs to 15 residues. The CDR3 coding sequence is TGTGCCAGCAGCTTAGATACTGGGGAGTGGGAGACCCAGTACTTC. Translated: CASSLDTGEWETQYF.

The V call is TRBV24-1, the J call TRBJ2-2; 8 nucleotides align to TRBD2. The V gene end was trimmed by 8 bases and the J gene end by 6 bases; junction bases not matched to a gene: 4. Germline V gene lookup returns CDR1 KGHDR and CDR2 SFDVKD. The CDR3 is made up of 13 amino acids. This CDR3 is CATTQRGSGELFF. The CDR3 DNA follows: TGTGCCACCACCCAGCGGGGGTCCGGGGAGCTGTTTTTT.

The chain recombines TRBV3-1 with TRBJ1-4; D might be TRBD1 (5 bases). The CDR3 consists of 14 residues. Between the trimmed V and J ends, which lost 5 bases and 5 bases, there was a span of 12 bases. Germline CDR1 and CDR2: LGHDT and YNNKEL (reference sequence). CDR3 sequence (DNA): TGTGCCAGCAGCGTCCGACAGAAGAATGAAAAACTGTTTTTT. It specifies CASSVRQKNEKLFF.

The DNA of the CDR3 is TGCAGTGCTAGACCCAGGGCCACCGGGGAGCCCCAGCATTTT. Amino acid sequence: CSARPRATGEPQHF. The rearrangement uses TRBV20-1 and TRBJ1-5, with D perhaps TRBD1 (5 bases). In germline, CDR1 is DFQATT, CDR2 SNEGSKA (reference sequence). The germline V and J ends were trimmed by 2 bases and 8 bases, with 16 bases remaining between them. The CDR3 is made up of 14 amino acids.

As DNA, the CDR3 is TGTGCCAGCAGCTTAGAAGCAGGGTTGGATACGCAGTATTTT. Its translation is CASSLEAGLDTQYF. This chain connects TRBV11-2 to TRBJ2-3; tentative D call: TRBD1 (5 bases). V was cut by 0 bases and J by 6 bases, with 10 bases left in between. This CDR3 has 14 amino acids. Germline CDR1 reads SGHAT; CDR2 reads FQNNGV. Variable domain in full (rest from reference TRBV11-2 and TRBJ2-3): EAGVAQSPRYKIIEKRQSVAFWCNPISGHATLYWYQQILGQGPKLLIQFQNNGVVDDSQLPKDRFSAERLKGVDSTLKIQPAKLEDSAVYLCASSLEAGLDTQYFGPGTRLTVL.

This chain connects TRBV5-4 to TRBJ1-1; 7 bases align to TRBD1. Per the germline V gene, CDR1 is SGHNT and CDR2 is YYREEE (reference sequence). The CDR3 runs to 15 residues. V shed 4 bases and J 5 bases; nucleotides not matched to a gene: 11. In nucleotides, the CDR3 is TGTGCCAGCAGCCAAGCCCCAGGGGGGAGGACTGAAGCTTTCTTT. Its protein is CASSQAPGGRTEAFF.

This clonotype was counted between two and nine times. V and J are TRBV2 and TRBJ1-1; D gene ambiguous. The CDR3 covers 11 residues. V was pared by 7 bases and J by 4 bases, with 7 bases between. Germline CDR1 reads SNHLY; CDR2 reads FYNNEI. The CDR3 sequence: CASTKGTEAFF. CDR3 sequence (DNA): TGTGCCAGCACGAAGGGCACTGAAGCTTTCTTT.

The gene calls are TRBV10-3 and TRBJ2-5; TRBD2 aligns across 9 bases. V was pared by 7 bases and J by 2 bases, with 5 bases of the junction left unmatched. The CDR3 is 14 amino acids. CDR1 is ENHRY and CDR2 is SYGVKD in the germline V gene. The CDR3 bases are TGTGCCATCAAGCGCGGGGGGGAACAAGAGACCCAGTACTTC. Amino acid sequence: CAIKRGGEQETQYF.

The genes are TRBV10-3 and TRBJ2-5; D gene ambiguous. V was trimmed by 10 bases and J by 4 bases, leaving 22 bases between them. Germline V gene lookup returns CDR1 ENHRY and CDR2 SYGVKD. CDR3 size: 15 residues. CDR3 in amino acids: CATMGSYDQGETQYF. CDR3 coding DNA: TGTGCCACCATGGGGTCGTACGACCAAGGAGAGACCCAGTACTTC.

This clonotype was observed a handful of times. J is TRBJ1-5 and V is TRBV28, with unresolved D. The V and J ends lost 7 bases and 3 bases respectively, with 10 bases between them. Germline V lookup: CDR1 MDHEN, CDR2 SYDVKM. This CDR3 has 13 amino acids. Here the CDR3 reads CASKGMINQPQHF. Written as DNA, the CDR3 is TGTGCCAGCAAGGGAATGATCAATCAGCCCCAGCATTTT.

The chain has TRBV5-1 and TRBJ1-2, with D possibly TRBD1 on 5 matching bases. V was clipped by 4 bases and J by 4 bases, with 26 bases between them. CDR3 size: 18 residues. Germline V gives CDR1 SGHRS, CDR2 YFSETQ. The CDR3 DNA reads TGCGCCAGCAGCCTTGATGGGGGACGGAATGCCCTAAGCTATGGCTACACCTTC. Translated: CASSLDGGRNALSYGYTF.

The genes are TRBV20-1 and TRBJ2-2, with TRBD2 matching over 7 bases. CDR3 length: 16 residues. J gave up 4 bases and V 6 bases, and 14 bases lay outside the gene matches. The germline CDR1 and CDR2 sequences are DFQATT and SNEGSKA (reference sequence). DNA of the CDR3: TGCAGTGCCCTAACGGGGAGGGCCTCGGGCACCGGGGAGCTGTTTTTT. Translated: CSALTGRASGTGELFF.

The gene calls are TRBV3-1 and TRBJ2-7; D gene uncertain. V lost 3 bases, J lost 9 bases, and 18 bases lay in between. The CDR3 covers 14 residues. Germline V gives CDR1 LGHDT, CDR2 YNNKEL (reference sequence). CDR3 in amino acids: CASSQGLAEEVQYF. CDR3 bases: TGTGCCAGCAGCCAGGGTCTCGCGGAAGAGGTGCAGTACTTC.

V usage is TRBV9 and J usage is TRBJ1-6; D is uncertain. The CDR3 contains 17 residues. V shed 4 bases and J shed 8 bases, with 22 bases lying between them. The germline CDR1 and CDR2 sequences are SGDLS and YYNGEE. The CDR3 loop reads CASSPDLRGLGDSPLHF. CDR3 DNA: TGTGCCAGCAGCCCAGACCTTAGAGGGCTGGGTGATTCACCCCTCCACTTT.

Many counts were recorded for this clonotype. The CDR3 is CASSPQAGGRETQYF. The CDR3 nucleotides are TGTGCCAGCAGCCCCCAGGCGGGGGGGCGGGAGACCCAGTACTTC. The chain uses TRBV7-2 and TRBJ2-5, with 9 bases matching TRBD2. The germline V gene encodes CDR1 SGHTA and CDR2 FQGNSA. The CDR3 runs 15 residues. V trimming: 5 bases; J trimming: 5 bases; junction bases outside the gene matches: 9. Drawing the rest from reference TRBV7-2 and TRBJ2-5, the complete variable domain is GAGVSQSPSNKVTEKGKDVELRCDPISGHTALYWYRQSLGQGLEFLIYFQGNSAPDKSGLPSDRFSAERTGGSVSTLTIQRTQQEDSAVYLCASSPQAGGRETQYFGPGTRLLVL.

The chain joins TRBV10-2 to TRBJ2-7, with 7 positions matching TRBD1. This CDR3 contains 15 residues. Per the germline V gene, CDR1 is WSHSY and CDR2 is SAAADI. With 5 bases clipped from V and 3 bases from J, the junction kept 10 bases outside the gene matches. The DNA for the CDR3 is TGCGCCAGCAGTCCCCTAGGGACAGCTAGCTACGAGCAGTACTTC. Protein product: CASSPLGTASYEQYF.

The CDR3 DNA reads TGCAGTGCTAGGGTCGAAGGGGGGGGGGCATGGGGTCAGCCCCAGCATTTT. Protein product: CSARVEGGGAWGQPQHF. V is TRBV20-1 and J is TRBJ1-5, with D perhaps TRBD1 (6 bases). Germline V gives CDR1 DFQATT, CDR2 SNEGSKA (reference sequence). Trimming removed 3 bases at V and 6 bases at J, with 24 bases between. The CDR3 has 17 residues.

This chain uses TRBV28 with TRBJ1-1, with D perhaps TRBD1 (5 bases). Trimming took 10 bases from V and 0 from J, leaving 12 bases between them. The CDR3 consists of 13 residues. Germline V gene sequence: CDR1 MDHEN, CDR2 SYDVKM. The CDR3 reads CATTDTMNTEAFF. The CDR3 DNA sequence: TGTGCCACCACGGACACTATGAACACTGAAGCTTTCTTT.

The rearrangement uses TRBV7-9 and TRBJ1-5; D remains unclear. The V end lost 1 base, the J end lost 15 bases, and 16 bases lay between the germline ends. The germline gives CDR1 SEHNR, CDR2 FQNEAQ (reference sequence). CDR3 size: 13 residues. The chain's CDR3 is CASSLEDLTPGHF. The CDR3 DNA follows: TGTGCCAGCAGCTTAGAGGACCTGACCCCCGGGCATTTT.

This rearrangement joins TRBV11-2 to TRBJ2-5; TRBD1 matches 10 bases. Germline assignment: CDR1 SGHAT and CDR2 FQNNGV. The CDR3 length is 17 residues. J lost 2 bases, V lost 1 base, and 7 bases had no gene match. For the CDR3, the DNA is TGTGCCAGCAGCTTAGGGCCGGGACAGGGGTGGCAAGAGACCCAGTACTTC. It codes for CASSLGPGQGWQETQYF.

This clonotype was counted a few times. The chain employs TRBV12-3 or TRBV12-4 and TRBJ1-1; D unresolved. Trimming stripped 10 bases from V and 6 bases from J, with 18 bases between. The CDR3 sequence is 13 residues long. DNA of the CDR3: TGTGCCACCACCCGGTGGGGTAGCGCTGAAGCTTTCTTT. It yields the protein CATTRWGSAEAFF.

This clonotype came up many times. The chain links TRBV29-1 to TRBJ2-5; no clear D gene. Germline CDR1 reads SQVTM; CDR2 reads ANQGSEA. Trimming removed 4 bases from V and 0 bases from J, with 12 bases in between. CDR3 size: 14 residues. In DNA form, the CDR3 reads TGCAGCGTTGGAGTCAGGATGTACCAAGAGACCCAGTACTTC. It translates to CSVGVRMYQETQYF.

Ten or more counts support this clonotype. This rearrangement joins TRBV5-1 to TRBJ2-2; D not resolved. Trimming took off 6 bases at V and 4 bases at J, with 4 bases between the two ends. CDR3 length: 11 residues. CDR1 and CDR2 (germline): SGHRS, YFSETQ. CDR3 residues: CASKVTGELFF. DNA of the CDR3: TGCGCCAGCAAGGTCACCGGGGAGCTGTTTTTT.

The chain joins TRBV24-1 to TRBJ2-7; D unclear. Germline-derived CDR1 and CDR2 are KGHDR and SFDVKD. V lost 3 bases to trimming and J lost 2 bases, with 10 bases between them. CDR3 length: 14 amino acids. The DNA of the CDR3 is TGTGCCACCAGTGATCCCTCACCCCCCTACGAGCAGTACTTC. Translated, it gives CATSDPSPPYEQYF.

The chain is built from TRBV2 and TRBJ2-7, with 11 bases aligning to TRBD1. The CDR3 has 13 residues. In germline, CDR1 is SNHLY, CDR2 FYNNEI. J gave up 2 bases and V 8 bases, and 2 bases lay outside the gene matches. CDR3 region: CASSGQGAYEQYF. The CDR3 nucleotides are TGTGCCAGCTCGGGACAGGGGGCCTACGAGCAGTACTTC.

This clonotype has just a few counts. The chain combines TRBV19 with TRBJ1-5; no firm D call. The germline V gene has CDR1 LNHDA and CDR2 SQIVND (reference sequence). CDR3 length: 15 residues. Trimming cost V 5 bases and J 2 bases, with 13 bases left between them. The CDR3 nucleotides are TGTGCCAGTAGTCACGGAAGCCTCGGCAATCAGCCCCAGCATTTT. Amino acid sequence: CASSHGSLGNQPQHF.

Ten or more counts support this clonotype. The rearrangement links TRBV29-1 to TRBJ1-1; 8 positions agree with TRBD1. This CDR3 is built from 12 residues. Trimming took 6 bases from V and 0 from J; bases not matched to a gene: 0. Germline loops: CDR1 SQVTM, CDR2 ANQGSEA. This chain's CDR3 is CSVGQVNTEAFF. CDR3 coding DNA: TGCAGCGTGGGACAGGTGAACACTGAAGCTTTCTTT.